The source of this TCR beta chain is a study of cytomegalovirus exposure and HLA in healthy donors. Measured with immunoSEQ multiplex PCR; TCRdb has only the in-frame clones, and not every one. The sample includes 100,000 to 150,000 clones, 94% of them seen just once. Notes on the study in general: Using the classifier, cytomegalovirus status was reportedly diagnosed with high specificity and sensitivity. The authors listed about 170 TCR beta chains as cytomegalovirus-associated. Under in vitro conditions, a few CMV-associated chains were confirmed as specific for CMV antigens.

This CDR3 contains 13 residues. The V gene lost 2 bases and the J gene lost 7 bases, with 14 bases spanning the gap. Germline V gene sequence: CDR1 GTSNPN, CDR2 SVGIG (reference sequence). The approximately 130-subject validation cohort, separate from the approximately 630-subject first cohort, included the donors. A remark on this clone: The antigen is undetermined.

Sample: PBMCs. This chain connects TRBV30 to TRBJ1-1; D uncertain. This receptor was obtained from a woman aged 18-35 years in good health and CMV-seronegative. In DNA form, the CDR3 reads TGTGCCTGGAGTCCAAGCTCCCGCTTTGAAGCTTTCTTT. Translated: CAWSPSSRFEAFF.